This is a list of T cell receptor beta chains from one sample in a study of blood T cell repertoires in COVID-19. TCRdb's copy holds only in-frame clones and misses some; the assay was immunoSEQ multiplex PCR. The profile shows 130,000 or so clones, more than 85% of them singletons. The sample comprised peripheral blood. Every receptor here comes from a man in his 60s with COVID-19, enrolled during active disease. The CDR3 runs from the conserved cysteine through the conserved F or W. The D gene is left open where the match is weak. Size values are once, few and many counts, or a class for expanded clones, and some rows have none.

V gene,D gene,J gene,clone size,CDR3 DNA,CDR3 protein
TRBV24-1,TRBD1,TRBJ1-5,.,TGTGCCACCAGTGAACCAGGGGGGCGAAATCAGCCCCAGCATTTT,CATSEPGGRNQPQHF
TRBV3-1/TRBV3-2,.,TRBJ1-1,.,TGTGCCAGCAGCCCTACAGGAATTAGGGACACTGAAGCTTTCTTT,CASSPTGIRDTEAFF
TRBV5-6,.,TRBJ1-1,.,TGTGCCAGCAGCGTGAGCAGGGCAGGAGCTTTCTTT,CASSVSRAGAFF
TRBV19,.,TRBJ1-5,.,TGTGCCAGTAGTCCCCAGAAGGGGAAGGATCAGCCCCAGCATTTT,CASSPQKGKDQPQHF
TRBV7-3,TRBD2,TRBJ2-5,.,TGTGCCAGCAGCTCCCCCCCGGGACTAGCGGGCCACCCGGGAGAGACCCAGTACTTC,CASSSPPGLAGHPGETQYF
TRBV12-2,.,TRBJ2-7,.,TGTGCAAGTCGCTTAGAGACTAGCGTCTACGAGCAGTACTTC,CASRLETSVYEQYF
TRBV2,.,TRBJ1-1,.,TGTGCCAGCAGTGAAGCGCCCCATTTGGGGAGCACTGAAGCTTTCTTT,CASSEAPHLGSTEAFF
TRBV19,TRBD1,TRBJ1-3,.,TGTGCCAGTAGTAGTGGATACAGGGGAGAGACTGGAAACACCATATATTTT,CASSSGYRGETGNTIYF
TRBV29-1,.,TRBJ1-2,.,TGCAGCCCAGTCCCCATAGGCCGGACGCGGGCTGGCTACACCTTC,CSPVPIGRTRAGYTF
TRBV5-1,TRBD1,TRBJ1-6,.,TGCGCCAGCAGCCCCGGTCTAGGACAGGGGTTTCTTGGTAATTCACCCCTCCACTTT,CASSPGLGQGFLGNSPLHF
TRBV6-5,TRBD2,TRBJ2-1,.,TGTGCCAGCAGTTGGGGACTAGCGGGGAACAATGAGCAGTTCTTC,CASSWGLAGNNEQFF
TRBV28,TRBD1,TRBJ1-2,.,TGTGCCAGCAGTTCCGGACAGGGAATTGGCTACACCTTC,CASSSGQGIGYTF
TRBV11-2,TRBD1,TRBJ1-4,.,TGTGCCAGCAAGGGACAGGAGAATGAAAAACTGTTTTTT,CASKGQENEKLFF
TRBV24-1,TRBD1,TRBJ2-1,.,TGTGCCACCAGTGATACCGCTGACAGGGGTTCAAATGAGCAGTTCTTC,CATSDTADRGSNEQFF
TRBV18,TRBD1,TRBJ2-3,.,TGTGCCAGCTCACCGACTTTGAGGACAGGATCCACAGATACGCAGTATTTT,CASSPTLRTGSTDTQYF
TRBV5-5,.,TRBJ1-2,.,TGTGCCAGCAGCCTCACCCTATACTGGGGCTACACCTTC,CASSLTLYWGYTF
TRBV29-1,TRBD1,TRBJ1-2,.,TGCAGCGTTGGGACAGGAAGGTATGGCTACACCTTC,CSVGTGRYGYTF
TRBV5-1,.,TRBJ1-2,.,TGCGCCAGCAGCTTGGCCGGGACACCCAACTATGGCTACACCTTC,CASSLAGTPNYGYTF
TRBV19,TRBD2,TRBJ2-7,once,TGTGCCAGTAGCAGCCGGGAGGGCCTCTACGAGCAGTACTTC,CASSSREGLYEQYF
TRBV19,.,TRBJ1-4,.,TGTGCCAGTAGGACGGCAGGGGCTGCAACTAATGAAAAACTGTTTTTT,CASRTAGAATNEKLFF
TRBV20-1,.,TRBJ2-2,.,TGCAGTGCTCCGACTTGGGGGGAGCTGTTTTTT,CSAPTWGELFF
TRBV12-3/TRBV12-4,.,TRBJ1-1,once,TGTGCCAGCAGTGTTGCGGCTAACACTGAAGCTTTCTTT,CASSVAANTEAFF
TRBV19,.,TRBJ2-1,.,TGTGCCAGTAGTTCAGGGGATGAGCAGTTCTTC,CASSSGDEQFF
TRBV25-1,.,TRBJ2-5,.,TGTGCCAGCAGTGAATTTGACAGTAGATCTACCCAGTACTTC,CASSEFDSRSTQYF
TRBV5-1,TRBD1,TRBJ2-2,.,TGCGCCAGCAGCTCAGGGGGCACCGGGGAGCTGTTTTTT,CASSSGGTGELFF
TRBV14,TRBD2,TRBJ2-7,.,TGTGCCAGCAGCCAAGGTGCTAGCGGGGCTTACGAGCAGTACTTC,CASSQGASGAYEQYF
TRBV29-1,TRBD1,TRBJ1-2,.,TGCAGCGTAGCGACAGGGGGCAGGGGAGATGGCTACACCTTC,CSVATGGRGDGYTF
TRBV29-1,TRBD2,TRBJ2-1,.,TGCAGCGTTGAAGCCCGCGCGGGGGATAATGAGCAGTTCTTC,CSVEARAGDNEQFF
TRBV11-2,.,TRBJ1-1,.,TGTGCCAGCAGCCGGACAGCGAACACTGAAGCTTTCTTT,CASSRTANTEAFF
TRBV15,.,TRBJ2-7,.,TGTGCCACCAGCAGAGTAGGGGGAGAAGAGCAGTACTTC,CATSRVGGEEQYF
TRBV19,.,TRBJ2-1,.,TGTGCCAGTAGTATATACTACTACAATGAGCAGTTCTTC,CASSIYYYNEQFF
TRBV30,.,TRBJ1-6,.,TGTGCCTGGAGGGTCGGCGGGGGCCATTCACCCCTCCACTTT,CAWRVGGGHSPLHF
TRBV7-2,TRBD2,TRBJ2-7,few,TGTGCCAGCAGCCCCGGGGGGGCAGTCTACGAGCAGTACTTC,CASSPGGAVYEQYF
TRBV13,.,TRBJ1-6,.,TGTGCCAGCAGCTTAGGGCTCGGGTCACCCCTCCACTTT,CASSLGLGSPLHF
TRBV13,TRBD1,TRBJ1-5,few,TGTGCCAGCAGCTCAGGACAGGGGAATCAGCCCCAGCATTTT,CASSSGQGNQPQHF
TRBV10-3,.,TRBJ1-2,.,TGTGCCATCAGTAGACAGGATAACTATGGCTACACCTTC,CAISRQDNYGYTF
TRBV28,TRBD1,TRBJ2-2,.,TGTGCCAGCAGTCCCCAAGGTGAGGGGGCGAGTCCCCGATGGAAGAACACCGGGGAGCTGTTTTTT,CASSPQGEGASPRWKNTGELFF
TRBV7-2,TRBD2,TRBJ2-5,.,TGTGCCAGCAGCTTAGTAACTAGCGGGGGGAGAGAGACCCAGTACTTC,CASSLVTSGGRETQYF
TRBV5-1,.,TRBJ2-7,.,TGCGCCAGCAGCCGGACACCGTCCTACGAGCAGTACTTC,CASSRTPSYEQYF